This T cell receptor beta chain is from a study of blood T cell repertoires in COVID-19. The overall study: T cells, B-cell-depleted T cells, or PBMCs provided the cDNA or gDNA that served as material.

Clones were read by immunoSEQ multiplex PCR, and TCRdb kept only the in-frame ones, dropping some. The sample carries about 270,000 clones, 80% to 90% recorded once. Participant reports of clinical history set cohort assignment. As to this clone: The sample carries other DNA sequences with the same CDR3.

The receptor's source is a woman under 30 who had recovered from COVID-19. Sequencing was performed on PBMCs or T cells enriched from blood (not recorded which).

CDR3 loop: CASSLRGGTYEQYF. As DNA, the CDR3 is TGCGCCAGCAGCTTGAGGGGGGGTACCTACGAGCAGTACTTC. The chain is built from TRBV5-1 and TRBJ2-7; D is possibly TRBD2 (7 bases). Trimming shortened V by 1 base and J by 2 bases, and 10 bases separated the two germline ends. Germline CDR1 is SGHRS and CDR2 is YFSETQ. The CDR3 length is 14 residues.